The 21 T cell receptor beta chains below all came from one sample that was sequenced in a study of T-cell memory formation after mild COVID-19. TCRdb called the 5' RACE reads again in MiXCR, with one record for every CDR3 protein. Of under 700,000 distinct CDR3 sequences listed, about 20% are singletons. Source material: PBMCs or a T cell subset sorted from them (not recorded which). These TCRs come from an adult woman who had mild COVID-19 (a few samples of this study predate the infection). Cell type and time point are not known.

In its sample, this clonotype was seen a few times. CDR3 loop: CASSPQPGISTGELFF. The CDR3 coding sequence is TGTGCCAGCAGCCCCCAGCCGGGAATATCGACCGGGGAGCTGTTTTTT. The rearrangement uses TRBV7-3 and TRBJ2-2; D might be TRBD2 (5 bases). Deletions cut 5 bases from V and 5 bases from J, with 18 bases between. CDR3 size: 16 residues. Per the germline V gene, CDR1 is SGHTA and CDR2 is FQGTGA.

This clonotype occurred a few times. The chain is built from TRBV4-3 and TRBJ2-7; 10 bases map to TRBD2. In germline, CDR1 is LGHNA, CDR2 YSLEER. CDR3 length: 19 residues. V was clipped by 4 bases and J by 7 bases; unmatched bases: 22. CDR3 in DNA: TGCGCCAGCAGCCCACGGGTAGCGGGAGGTGAGGGGTTTGGGAGGGAGCAGTACTTC. This sequence encodes CASSPRVAGGEGFGREQYF.

This rearrangement joins TRBV5-6 to TRBJ2-7; D is ambiguous. V shed 0 bases and J shed 0 bases, with 7 bases lying between them. Germline values: CDR1 SGHDT, CDR2 YYEEEE. CDR3 length equals 14 residues. The CDR3 sequence is CASSLAPNSYEQYF. The CDR3 coding sequence is TGTGCCAGCAGCTTGGCCCCGAACTCCTACGAGCAGTACTTC.

This clonotype was seen a few times. The chain recombines TRBV5-6 with TRBJ2-7; the D is unclear. The V gene lost 0 bases and the J gene lost 6 bases, with 13 bases spanning the gap. The germline CDR1 and CDR2 sequences are SGHDT and YYEEEE. This CDR3 has 14 amino acids. In nucleotides, the CDR3 is TGTGCCAGCAGCTTGGGGGCCAGGCTGGGCGAGCAGTACTTC. Its protein product is CASSLGARLGEQYF.

The chain combines TRBV27 with TRBJ1-1, with TRBD1 matching 12 bases. This CDR3 has 14 residues. The germline CDR1 and CDR2 sequences are MNHEY and SMNVEV (reference sequence). V lost 4 bases to trimming and J lost 4 bases; unmatched junction nucleotides: 1. The CDR3 DNA sequence: TGTGCCAGCAGTTGGGACAGGGGGCTCACTGAAGCTTTCTTT. Its protein product is CASSWDRGLTEAFF.

The J gene is TRBJ2-1, the V gene TRBV7-6; the D is unclear. This CDR3 comprises 13 residues. CDR1 is SGHVS and CDR2 is FNYEAQ in the germline V gene. Deletions cut 8 bases from V and 0 bases from J, with 8 bases between. The CDR3 reads CASARNSYNEQFF. In DNA form, the CDR3 reads TGTGCCAGCGCCCGAAACTCCTACAATGAGCAGTTCTTC.

The J gene is TRBJ1-1, the V gene TRBV12-3 or TRBV12-4; D is ambiguous. This CDR3 contains 15 residues. V gave up 5 bases and J gave up 0 bases, with 13 bases separating them. The CDR3: CASSQRGYLNTEAFF. DNA of the CDR3: TGTGCCAGCAGTCAACGGGGATATTTGAACACTGAAGCTTTCTTT.

This clonotype showed up just a few times. The V and J genes are TRBV24-1 and TRBJ1-5; possible D gene TRBD1, 6 bases. The CDR3 covers 16 residues. Trimming took 4 bases from V and 1 from J, leaving 13 bases between them. Germline loops: CDR1 KGHDR, CDR2 SFDVKD. CDR3 in amino acids: CATSDHREGSNQPQHF. In DNA, the CDR3 is TGTGCCACCAGTGACCACAGGGAAGGAAGCAATCAGCCCCAGCATTTT.

This clonotype was counted between two and nine times. The chain has TRBV20-1 and TRBJ2-3, with D possibly TRBD2 on 6 matching bases. CDR3 length: 13 amino acids. The ends were cut back, 6 bases at V and 4 bases at J, with 14 bases in the middle. CDR1 DFQATT and CDR2 SNEGSKA come from the germline V gene (reference sequence). CDR3 loop: CSAIELASDTQYF. CDR3 bases: TGCAGTGCAATTGAACTAGCATCAGATACGCAGTATTTT.

This clonotype has just one count. The V and J genes are TRBV4-3 and TRBJ2-7, with TRBD1 matching 8 bases. The V and J ends lost 1 base and 3 bases, in that order; junction bases with no gene match: 5. In germline, CDR1 is LGHNA, CDR2 YSLEER. The CDR3 is made up of 15 amino acids. The CDR3 bases are TGCGCCAGCAGCCAAGCCTGGACAGGGCACTACGAGCAGTACTTC. It encodes CASSQAWTGHYEQYF.

The chain uses TRBV9 and TRBJ2-1; the D gene is possibly TRBD2 (6 bases). CDR3 length: 17 residues. Germline V gives CDR1 SGDLS, CDR2 YYNGEE. Trimming pared 2 bases from V and 0 bases from J, leaving 15 bases between. The CDR3 is CASSVSRTTDSYNEQFF. CDR3 nucleotide sequence: TGTGCCAGCAGCGTTTCTAGGACTACCGACTCCTACAATGAGCAGTTCTTC.

This clonotype came up many times. CDR3 bases: TGCGCCAGCAGCTTGTATACAGGGCGGGATGCTTTCTTT. Its protein product is CASSLYTGRDAFF. The chain links TRBV5-1 to TRBJ1-1; TRBD1 is a possible D gene (6 bases). The germline CDR1 and CDR2 sequences are SGHRS and YFSETQ. V lost 1 base and J lost 11, with 15 bases in between. This CDR3 spans 13 amino acids.

The rearrangement joins TRBV3-1 to TRBJ2-1; 8 bases are shared with TRBD2. CDR1 and CDR2 from the germline V gene are LGHDT and YNNKEL (reference sequence). This CDR3 contains 17 residues. The V and J ends lost 0 bases and 6 bases, in that order; junction bases with no gene match: 10. The CDR3 DNA reads as TGTGCCAGCAGCCAAGATCTTGGCTTCGGGGGGGCCAATGAGCAGTTCTTC. Its protein product is CASSQDLGFGGANEQFF.

The rearrangement uses TRBV5-1 and TRBJ2-5, with a tentative D call TRBD1 (6 bases). Per germline, CDR1 SGHRS and CDR2 YFSETQ. The CDR3 totals 14 residues. The V gene lost 4 bases and the J gene lost 2 bases, with 12 bases spanning the gap. DNA of the CDR3: TGCGCCAGCAGCCTGATGACAGGACAAGAGACCCAGTACTTC. This encodes CASSLMTGQETQYF.

This clonotype was found many times. This chain joins TRBV5-1 and TRBJ2-2, with 11 nucleotides matching TRBD2. This CDR3 is built from 19 residues. The junction had 13 bases not matched to a gene; V was cut back by 4 bases and J by 2 bases. Per germline, CDR1 SGHRS and CDR2 YFSETQ. The CDR3 reads CASSILAGGSPSNTGELFF. CDR3 in DNA: TGCGCCAGCAGCATCCTAGCGGGGGGTTCTCCCTCCAACACCGGGGAGCTGTTTTTT.

This clonotype was detected ten times or more. This chain connects TRBV6-2 or TRBV6-3 to TRBJ2-5; D possibly corresponds to TRBD2 (6 bases). The V end lost 3 bases, the J end lost 2 bases, and 10 bases lay between the germline ends. The germline CDR1 and CDR2 sequences are MNHEY and SVGEGT. This CDR3 has 14 residues. CDR3 bases: TGTGCCAGCAGTTATCTAGCGCTACAAGAGACCCAGTACTTC. It codes for CASSYLALQETQYF.

The V and J genes are TRBV9 and TRBJ1-2; weak D call: TRBD1 (6 bases). The CDR3 sequence is 16 residues long. V lost 3 bases and J lost 4, with 19 bases in between. CDR1 is SGDLS, CDR2 YYNGEE, per germline. The CDR3 DNA is TGTGCCAGCAGCGGCCGGGGGGCAGGAGCGCTCTATGGCTACACCTTC. This sequence encodes CASSGRGAGALYGYTF.

The V gene is TRBV4-1, the J gene TRBJ2-7; 10 bases match TRBD2. This CDR3 is 15 amino acids long. CDR1 and CDR2 (germline): MGHRA, YSYEKL. Unmatched junction bases numbered 4, after V lost 2 bases and J lost 3 bases. The CDR3 loop is CASSQLLAGFYEQYF. CDR3 bases: TGCGCCAGCAGCCAATTACTAGCGGGGTTCTACGAGCAGTACTTC.

The chain uses TRBV12-3 or TRBV12-4 and TRBJ2-5; 15 bases line up with TRBD2. J was trimmed by 3 bases and V by 6 bases; bases with no gene match: 2. CDR3 length equals 15 residues. The CDR3, as DNA: TGTGCCAGCAGGGGGACTAGCGGGGGGAAAGAGACCCAGTACTTC. Its translation is CASRGTSGGKETQYF.

The CDR3 protein is CASSFASLDRAYEQYF. The CDR3 DNA reads TGTGCCAGCAGCTTTGCATCCTTAGACAGGGCCTACGAGCAGTACTTC. The chain has TRBV7-9 and TRBJ2-7, with 7 bases lining up with TRBD1. Germline lookup yields CDR1 SEHNR and CDR2 FQNEAQ (reference sequence). The CDR3 has 16 residues. Germline trimming cut 3 bases from V and 2 bases from J; bases unmatched to any gene: 10.

V usage is TRBV19 and J usage is TRBJ2-2, with unresolved D. The CDR3 has 14 amino acids. V gave up 7 bases and J gave up 4 bases, with 13 bases separating them. The germline V gene encodes CDR1 LNHDA and CDR2 SQIVND (reference sequence). CDR3 region: CASTIGRSTGELFF. CDR3 nucleotide sequence: TGTGCCAGTACGATAGGGCGTAGCACCGGGGAGCTGTTTTTT.